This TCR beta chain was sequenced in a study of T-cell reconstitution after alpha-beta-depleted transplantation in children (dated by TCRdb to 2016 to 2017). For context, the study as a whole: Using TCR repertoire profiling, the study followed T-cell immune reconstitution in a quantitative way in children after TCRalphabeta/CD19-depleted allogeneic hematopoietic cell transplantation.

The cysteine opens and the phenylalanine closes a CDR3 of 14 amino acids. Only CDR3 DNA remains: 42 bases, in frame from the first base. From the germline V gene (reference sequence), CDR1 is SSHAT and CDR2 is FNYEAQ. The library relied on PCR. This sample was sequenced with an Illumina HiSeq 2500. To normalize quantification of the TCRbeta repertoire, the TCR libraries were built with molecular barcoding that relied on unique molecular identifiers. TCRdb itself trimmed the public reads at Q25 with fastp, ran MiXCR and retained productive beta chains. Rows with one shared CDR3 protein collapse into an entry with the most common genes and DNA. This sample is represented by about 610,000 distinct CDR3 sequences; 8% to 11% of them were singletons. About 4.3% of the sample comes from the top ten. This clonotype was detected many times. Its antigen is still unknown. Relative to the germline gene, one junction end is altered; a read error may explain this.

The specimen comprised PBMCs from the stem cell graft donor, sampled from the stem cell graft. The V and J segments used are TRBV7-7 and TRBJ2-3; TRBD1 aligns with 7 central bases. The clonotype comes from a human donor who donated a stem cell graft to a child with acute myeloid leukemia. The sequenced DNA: TGTGCTAGCAGCTTACAGGGGAGATCAGATACGCAGTATTTT. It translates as CASSLQGRSDTQYF.